One sample yielded the 27 T cell receptor beta chains listed below, sequenced in a study of T cells in Graves' hyperthyroidism and ophthalmopathy. RNA transcripts gave rise to amplified TCR beta CDR3 regions. The TCR CDR3 first-round RT-PCR relied on the HTBI primer set. MiXCR was run by TCRdb on the multiplex PCR reads, yielding one entry per CDR3 protein. The sample records some 300,000 distinct CDR3 sequences, roughly 19% being singletons. Sequencing was carried out using blood. Receptors were obtained from a man in his forties or fifties with Graves' ophthalmopathy.

This clonotype appeared many times. The V and J genes are TRBV12-3 or TRBV12-4 and TRBJ2-1, with D possibly matching TRBD2 (6 bases). CDR3 length: 16 residues. Trimming removed 3 bases from V and 2 bases from J, with 14 bases in between. The CDR3 region has the DNA TGTGCCAGCAGTTTGCCCGGGAGTAGCCCCTACAATGAGCAGTTCTTC. Translation gives CASSLPGSSPYNEQFF.

CDR3 DNA: TGTGCCAGCAGCCTGGGGGAAGCGGGAGGGCGGAGCTCCTACAATGAGCAGTTCTTC. Amino acids: CASSLGEAGGRSSYNEQFF. The J gene is TRBJ2-1, the V gene TRBV2, with 10 bases identical to TRBD2. This CDR3 has 19 residues. From germline, CDR1 is SNHLY and CDR2 FYNNEI. The junction had 14 bases not matched to a gene; V was cut back by 6 bases and J by 0 bases.

This clonotype was found many times. The chain has TRBV11-1 and TRBJ2-1; either TRBD1 or TRBD2 may supply D (5 bases each). The germline gives CDR1 SGHAT, CDR2 FQDESV (reference sequence). This CDR3 is 16 amino acids long. V lost 3 bases to trimming and J lost 0 bases, with 12 bases between them. This CDR3 is CASSFRGVPSYNEQFF. Written as DNA, the CDR3 is TGTGCCAGCAGCTTCCGAGGGGTCCCCTCCTACAATGAGCAGTTCTTC.

This chain links TRBV5-1 with TRBJ2-7; 12 nucleotides align to TRBD2. Germline-derived CDR1 and CDR2 are SGHRS and YFSETQ. This CDR3 spans 15 amino acids. After removal of 4 bases from V and 0 bases from J, the junction contained 2 bases not matched to a gene. CDR3 loop: CASSTSGRLSYEQYF. The CDR3 DNA reads TGCGCCAGCAGCACTAGCGGGAGGCTCTCCTACGAGCAGTACTTC.

This clonotype was observed many times. J is TRBJ2-7 and V is TRBV7-9; 7 bases agree with TRBD2. Germline-derived CDR1 and CDR2 are SEHNR and FQNEAQ (reference sequence). The CDR3 loop spans 16 amino acids. Trimming at V came to 7 bases and at J to 2 bases, leaving 14 bases not matched to a gene. The CDR3 spells CASTVSGGEIPYEQYF. CDR3 DNA: TGTGCCAGCACCGTTAGTGGGGGGGAGATACCCTACGAGCAGTACTTC.

This clonotype was observed a few times. J is TRBJ1-1 and V is TRBV7-9, with D possibly being TRBD1 (5 bases). This CDR3 contains 19 residues. Germline CDR1 SEHNR, CDR2 FQNEAQ (reference sequence). Deletions cut 5 bases from V and 1 base from J, with 26 bases between. CDR3 region: CASSRLTGTFREGNTEAFF. CDR3 nucleotides: TGTGCCAGCAGCCGACTAACCGGGACGTTCAGGGAGGGGAACACTGAAGCTTTCTTT. Based on the CDR3 plus reference TRBV7-9 and TRBJ1-1, the full variable domain is DTGVSQNPRHKITKRGQNVTFRCDPISEHNRLYWYRQTLGQGPEFLTYFQNEAQLEKSRLLSDRFSAERPKGSFSTLEIQRTEQGDSAMYLCASSRLTGTFREGNTEAFFGQGTRLTVV.

In its sample, this clonotype was seen a few times. The gene calls are TRBV9 and TRBJ2-7, with D perhaps assigned TRBD1 or TRBD2 (5 bases each). The CDR3 consists of 14 residues. Trimming stripped 3 bases from V and 5 bases from J, with 15 bases between. The germline V gene has CDR1 SGDLS and CDR2 YYNGEE. CDR3 coding DNA: TGTGCCAGCAGCGGCCTCGGGGCCCTCGACGAGCAGTACTTC. This encodes CASSGLGALDEQYF.

V usage is TRBV11-1 and J usage is TRBJ2-7; tentatively, D is TRBD2 (6 bases). Trimming left V 4 bases short and J 2 bases short, with 12 bases between. The CDR3 sequence is 14 residues long. Germline V lookup: CDR1 SGHAT, CDR2 FQDESV (reference sequence). DNA of the CDR3: TGTGCCAGCAGCTCCCTGGGGGAGGCCTACGAGCAGTACTTC. Residues: CASSSLGEAYEQYF.

This clonotype was detected many times. CDR3 DNA: TGTGCCAGCAGCCTCTCAGGGGTGTTCACAGATACGCAGTATTTT. Protein product: CASSLSGVFTDTQYF. The gene calls are TRBV7-8 and TRBJ2-3, with a possible D match to TRBD1 (6 bases). The CDR3 sequence is 15 residues long. The ends were cut back, 5 bases at V and 2 bases at J, with 14 bases in the middle. Germline CDR1 reads SGHVS; CDR2 reads FQNEAQ.

This clonotype was observed a handful of times. The chain has TRBV28 and TRBJ1-5; a possible D gene is TRBD1 (5 bases). The V and J ends lost 1 base and 6 bases respectively, with 13 bases between them. Germline loops: CDR1 MDHEN, CDR2 SYDVKM. The CDR3 spans 15 residues. The CDR3 region has the DNA TGTGCCAGCAGTTTATTGGGAGGGGCGGGTCAGCCCCAGCATTTT. Protein sequence: CASSLLGGAGQPQHF.

This clonotype was counted many times. The V call is TRBV30, the J call TRBJ2-1; 9 bases align to TRBD2. Looked up from germline, CDR1 is GTSNPN and CDR2 is SVGIG (reference sequence). The CDR3 is 15 residues long. V trimming: 1 base; J trimming: 8 bases; junction bases outside the gene matches: 9. The CDR3: CAWSGVAGVAYEQFF. The DNA for the CDR3 is TGTGCCTGGAGTGGGGTAGCGGGAGTGGCCTATGAGCAGTTCTTC.

The chain uses TRBV15 and TRBJ1-3; no clear D gene. Trimming pared 3 bases from V and 3 bases from J, leaving 12 bases between. The CDR3 totals 15 residues. Germline V gene data show CDR1 as LNHNV and CDR2 as YYDKDF (reference sequence). The CDR3 reads CATSRDGVYGNTIYF. CDR3 coding DNA: TGTGCCACCAGCAGGGACGGGGTTTATGGAAACACCATATATTTT.

The table lists this clonotype with many counts. The chain is built from TRBV6-1 and TRBJ2-7; 7 bases line up with TRBD1. CDR1 and CDR2 from the germline V gene are MNHNS and SASEGT. Losses at the gene ends were 6 bases for V and 1 base for J; bases not matched to a gene: 3. CDR3 size: 13 residues. The CDR3 here is CASSAQGSYEQYF. The DNA of the CDR3 is TGTGCCAGCAGCGCACAGGGGTCCTACGAGCAGTACTTC.

V and J are TRBV7-9 and TRBJ2-7, with TRBD2 matching over 15 bases. The CDR3 spans 19 residues. Germline V gene lookup returns CDR1 SEHNR and CDR2 FQNEAQ (reference sequence). V was pared by 4 bases and J by 2 bases, with 12 bases of the junction left unmatched. This CDR3 is CASSSNQGLAGGPTYEQYF. The CDR3 DNA reads TGTGCCAGCAGCTCGAACCAGGGACTAGCGGGAGGACCAACCTACGAGCAGTACTTC. The whole variable domain, filled in from reference TRBV7-9 and TRBJ2-7, reads DTGVSQNPRHKITKRGQNVTFRCDPISEHNRLYWYRQTLGQGPEFLTYFQNEAQLEKSRLLSDRFSAERPKGSFSTLEIQRTEQGDSAMYLCASSSNQGLAGGPTYEQYFGPGTRLTVT.

About this clonotype itself: Mismatch with germline at one junction end may stem from a read error. The rearrangement links TRBV5-1 to TRBJ2-7, with D tentatively TRBD1 or TRBD2 (6 bases each). Germline CDR1 reads SGHRS; CDR2 reads YFSETQ. This CDR3 has 14 amino acids. CDR3 DNA: TGTGCCAGCAGCTTGGGGGCGGGAAACTACGAGCAGTACTTC. The encoded protein is CASSLGAGNYEQYF.

This rearrangement joins TRBV10-3 to TRBJ2-3; D perhaps matches TRBD2 (5 bases). CDR1 and CDR2 (germline): ENHRY, SYGVKD. Trimming pared 6 bases from V and 0 bases from J, leaving 13 bases between. This CDR3 is 15 amino acids long. The CDR3 region has the DNA TGTGCCATCAGCCGAGCGGAGAGAAGCACAGATACGCAGTATTTT. Residues: CAISRAERSTDTQYF.

There are a few counts of this clonotype. This chain uses TRBV10-2 with TRBJ2-7; 9 bases are shared with TRBD2. Germline lookup yields CDR1 WSHSY and CDR2 SAAADI. The ends lost 7 bases at V and 7 bases at J; junction bases unmatched: 8. This CDR3 contains 13 residues. CDR3 nucleotide sequence: TGCGCCAGCACAGATAGCGGGGGAGGGGAGCAGTACTTC. It codes for CASTDSGGGEQYF.

The sample holds many counts of this clonotype. The chain uses TRBV6-2 or TRBV6-3 and TRBJ2-7, with D perhaps TRBD1 (5 bases). The V and J ends lost 2 bases and 4 bases respectively, with 9 bases between them. This CDR3 is built from 13 residues. Germline V gene sequence: CDR1 MNHEY, CDR2 SVGEGT. The CDR3 nucleotides read TGTGCCAGCAGTTACCAGAGACAGTACGAGCAGTACTTC. It specifies CASSYQRQYEQYF.

This clonotype has at least ten counts. This CDR3 is CASSLSTGWYTEAFF. The CDR3 region has the DNA TGTGCCAGCAGCCTATCGACAGGGTGGTATACTGAAGCTTTCTTT. The V gene is TRBV7-6, the J gene TRBJ1-1, with TRBD1 identical over 7 bases. V lost 5 bases to trimming and J lost 5 bases; unmatched junction nucleotides: 11. This CDR3 comprises 15 residues. Germline-derived CDR1 and CDR2 are SGHVS and FNYEAQ.

This clonotype was detected only a few times. The genes are TRBV7-2 and TRBJ2-7, with TRBD1 matching 9 bases. Germline assignment: CDR1 SGHTA and CDR2 FQGNSA. CDR3 length equals 15 residues. The junction had 5 bases not matched to a gene; V was cut back by 1 base and J by 4 bases. The CDR3 loop reads CASSLEGTGWYEQYF. CDR3 coding DNA: TGTGCCAGCAGCTTAGAGGGGACAGGGTGGTACGAGCAGTACTTC.

This clonotype has a count of ten or more. The rearrangement links TRBV7-9 to TRBJ1-1, with TRBD1 identical over 7 bases. This CDR3 region has 13 residues. J lost 6 bases, V lost 6 bases, and 7 bases had no gene match. CDR1 and CDR2 (germline): SEHNR, FQNEAQ (reference sequence). CDR3 sequence: CASRTRTGPEAFF. In DNA, the CDR3 is TGTGCCAGCAGAACAAGGACAGGCCCTGAAGCTTTCTTT.

J is TRBJ2-5 and V is TRBV15; D call uncertain. V was trimmed by 0 bases and J by 2 bases, leaving 10 bases between them. The CDR3 has 15 residues. Germline lookup yields CDR1 LNHNV and CDR2 YYDKDF (reference sequence). CDR3 sequence: CATSRDTAVQETQYF. DNA of the CDR3: TGTGCCACCAGCAGAGATACCGCGGTACAAGAGACCCAGTACTTC. Variable domain in full (rest from reference TRBV15 and TRBJ2-5): DAMVIQNPRYQVTQFGKPVTLSCSQTLNHNVMYWYQQKSSQAPKLLFHYYDKDFNNEADTPDNFQSRRPNTSFCFLDIRSPGLGDTAMYLCATSRDTAVQETQYFGPGTRLLVL.

This clonotype was seen at least ten times. This chain joins TRBV20-1 and TRBJ2-5; possibly TRBD2 for D (7 bases). There are 14 residues in the CDR3. Germline values: CDR1 DFQATT, CDR2 SNEGSKA (reference sequence). Trimming left V 6 bases short and J 9 bases short, with 23 bases between. Here the CDR3 reads CSAGEGGGGLAQYF. The CDR3, as DNA: TGCAGTGCCGGAGAGGGCGGGGGCGGGCTGGCCCAGTACTTC.

J is TRBJ2-7 and V is TRBV5-5, with TRBD2 matching 13 bases. The CDR3 runs to 15 residues. The V gene end was trimmed by 3 bases and the J gene end by 1 base; junction bases not matched to a gene: 1. Germline V gene sequence: CDR1 SGHKS, CDR2 YYEKEE (reference sequence). This CDR3 is CASSWGLAGSYEQYF. For the CDR3, the DNA is TGTGCCAGCAGCTGGGGACTAGCGGGATCCTACGAGCAGTACTTC. Using reference TRBV5-5 and TRBJ2-7 for the parts outside the CDR3, the full variable domain is DAGVTQSPTHLIKTRGQQVTLRCSPISGHKSVSWYQQVLGQGPQFIFQYYEKEERGRGNFPDRFSARQFPNYSSELNVNALLLGDSALYLCASSWGLAGSYEQYFGPGTRLTVT.

Comments on this clonotype: A read error may be the cause here, since a much bigger clone is one base away. This sequence joins TRBV7-8 and TRBJ2-5; 10 nucleotides line up with TRBD2. Per the germline V gene, CDR1 is SGHVS and CDR2 is FQNEAQ. The CDR3 contains 16 residues. The CDR3 reads CASRSFGLADQEIQYF. CDR3 sequence (DNA): TGTGCCAGCAGATCATTTGGACTAGCGGACCAAGAGATCCAGTACTTC.

Turning to this clonotype: One junction end does not reproduce the germline sequence, and a read error may be involved. In DNA, the CDR3 is TGCAGTGCTGGGACTAGCGGGAGGGCCAGGGAGACCCGGTACTTC. Translated: CSAGTSGRARETRYF. The J gene is TRBJ2-5, the V gene TRBV20-1, with 16 bases identical to TRBD2. There are 15 residues in the CDR3. Germline CDR1 is DFQATT and CDR2 is SNEGSKA (reference sequence).

This clonotype was recorded many times. V usage is TRBV28 and J usage is TRBJ2-3; no clear D gene. In germline, CDR1 is MDHEN, CDR2 SYDVKM. Trimming removed 2 bases at V and 1 base at J, with 13 bases between. The CDR3 length is 16 residues. DNA of the CDR3: TGTGCCAGCAGTTTAGGCAGTCTCTCTCGCACAGATACGCAGTATTTT. Translated, it gives CASSLGSLSRTDTQYF.